The entry that follows covers one TCR beta chain sequence. The entry originates in a study of OX40 agonist ivuxolimab in advanced cancers. This CDR3 contains 15 residues. Germline trimming cut 5 bases from V and 0 bases from J; bases unmatched to any gene: 5. CDR1 and CDR2 (germline): MNHEY, SVGAGI. TCRdb keeps only in-frame clones here, not all; method: immunoSEQ multiplex PCR. The sample yields around 79,000 clones, roughly 85% seen once. The sequence was obtained from an adult with an advanced solid tumor such as melanoma, head and neck, liver or kidney cancer. The gene calls are TRBV6-5 and TRBJ2-3; 7 positions match TRBD2. The sequencing here drew on CD4+ or CD8+ T cells sorted from blood, taken in a trial of the OX40 agonist ivuxolimab. The CDR3 coding sequence is TGTGCCAGCAGTCCCCAGACTAGCAGCACAGATACGCAGTATTTT. This encodes CASSPQTSSTDTQYF.